This T cell receptor beta chain was captured in a study of T cells in Graves' hyperthyroidism and ophthalmopathy. Study at large: At the time of initial diagnosis and before any treatment, peripheral blood was collected.

Researchers took RNA transcripts and amplified the TCR beta CDR3 regions from them. RT-PCR in the first round (using the HTBI primer set) targeted the TCR CDR3. Via MiXCR, TCRdb re-called the multiplex PCR reads, giving one row per CDR3 protein. This table has about 690,000 distinct CDR3 sequences, roughly 17% appearing once. Sequenced material: blood. This clonotype was obtained from a man aged 45-60 years with Graves' hyperthyroidism.

The DNA for the CDR3 is TGCGCCAGCAGCTTTGAAGGGACAGGGGTGTCTGTGCAGTTCTTC. This translates into CASSFEGTGVSVQFF. The chain carries TRBV5-1 and TRBJ2-1; TRBD1 aligns across 10 bases. The V gene end was trimmed by 2 bases and the J gene end by 12 bases; junction bases not matched to a gene: 11. Per the germline V gene, CDR1 is SGHRS and CDR2 is YFSETQ. This CDR3 is built from 15 residues.